This T cell receptor (beta chain) is drawn from a study of cytomegalovirus exposure and HLA in healthy donors. V dropped 0 bases and J dropped 0 bases, with 8 bases sitting between them. The CDR3 sequence is 15 residues long. Germline CDR1 and CDR2: SGHKS and YYEKEE (reference sequence). The PCR made use of 60 Vbeta and 13 Jbeta primers. This table comes from immunoSEQ multiplex PCR, and its TCRdb copy is limited to in-frame clones, with some not included. The sample carries some 180,000 clones, more than 60% recorded once. Specimen: PBMCs. This chain links TRBV5-5 with TRBJ2-3; D gene uncertain. The source of this sequence is a man aged 18 to 29 in good health and CMV-seronegative. CDR3 sequence (DNA): TGTGCCAGCAGCTTGGCTAGGTATAGCACAGATACGCAGTATTTT. Amino acid sequence: CASSLARYSTDTQYF.